The 25 T cell receptor beta chains below all came from one sample that was sequenced in a study of blood T cell repertoires in COVID-19. Assay used: immunoSEQ multiplex PCR; TCRdb lists only in-frame clones, some missing. The repertoire holds under 200,000 clones, with 70% to 90% as singletons. Source material: PBMCs or T cells enriched from blood (not recorded which). The receptors come from a woman aged 45-65 years who had recovered from COVID-19.

This chain connects TRBV24-1 to TRBJ2-6, with D perhaps TRBD1 (6 bases). Trimming took off 4 bases at V and 4 bases at J, with 16 bases between the two ends. Per germline, CDR1 KGHDR and CDR2 SFDVKD. The length of the CDR3 is 17 residues. CDR3 region: CATSDRGQGYGANVLTF. The DNA for the CDR3 is TGTGCCACCAGTGACCGAGGGCAGGGGTACGGGGCCAACGTCCTGACTTTC.

V usage is TRBV6-5 and J usage is TRBJ1-3; 11 positions agree with TRBD1. Germline CDR1 MNHEY, CDR2 SVGAGI. The CDR3 sequence is 14 residues long. The V gene end was trimmed by 5 bases and the J gene end by 4 bases; junction bases not matched to a gene: 1. CDR3 residues: CASSRTGGGNTIYF. CDR3 bases: TGTGCCAGCAGTAGGACAGGGGGCGGAAACACCATATATTTT.

The rearrangement uses TRBV29-1 and TRBJ1-2, with 7 bases aligning to TRBD1. J was trimmed by 2 bases and V by 7 bases; bases with no gene match: 13. The V gene's germline CDR1 is SQVTM and CDR2 ANQGSEA. The CDR3 is made up of 15 amino acids. The CDR3 region is CSAEEISTGNYGYTF. As DNA, the CDR3 is TGCAGCGCCGAGGAAATATCGACAGGGAACTATGGCTACACCTTC.

This chain joins TRBV4-3 and TRBJ2-7, with D perhaps matching TRBD1 (6 bases). Trimming removed 1 base at V and 3 bases at J, with 7 bases between. Per germline, CDR1 LGHNA and CDR2 YSLEER. The CDR3 has 13 amino acids. CDR3 in amino acids: CASSQGGGYEQYF. In DNA form, the CDR3 reads TGCGCCAGCAGCCAAGGAGGGGGCTACGAGCAGTACTTC.

The genes are TRBV7-2 and TRBJ2-5; 12 bases are shared with TRBD2. This CDR3 spans 15 amino acids. CDR1 is SGHTA and CDR2 is FQGNSA in the germline V gene. V shed 6 bases and J 6 bases; nucleotides not matched to a gene: 8. The chain's CDR3 is CASRPLLAGGQTQYF. CDR3 coding DNA: TGTGCCAGCAGACCCCTACTAGCGGGGGGCCAGACCCAGTACTTC.

The V gene is TRBV2, the J gene TRBJ1-1; D is uncertain. The V end lost 6 bases, the J end lost 6 bases, and 20 bases lay between the germline ends. The CDR3 has 15 residues. Germline CDR1 is SNHLY and CDR2 is FYNNEI. CDR3 bases: TGTGCCAGCAGGGATCCCGCCGGAGGGTCCGCTGAAGCTTTCTTT. This gives the protein CASRDPAGGSAEAFF.

V gene TRBV18 combines with J gene TRBJ1-4; 7 bases agree with TRBD1. Trimming removed 2 bases from V and 8 bases from J; junction bases left unmatched: 2. From germline, CDR1 is KGHSH and CDR2 LQKENI. The CDR3 covers 13 residues. The chain's CDR3 is CASSPGTVEKLFF. In nucleotides, the CDR3 is TGTGCCAGCTCACCAGGGACAGTCGAAAAACTGTTTTTT.

This clone was observed a few times. The chain links TRBV7-9 to TRBJ2-2; possible D gene TRBD2, 6 bases. CDR3 length: 18 residues. The germline gives CDR1 SEHNR, CDR2 FQNEAQ (reference sequence). Trimming removed 3 bases at V and 0 bases at J, with 17 bases between. CDR3 nucleotide sequence: TGTGCCAGCAGCTTTGGGGGGATAAACACCCCGAACACCGGGGAGCTGTTTTTT. Translated, it gives CASSFGGINTPNTGELFF.

The rearrangement uses TRBV7-9 and TRBJ1-2; 9 nucleotides match TRBD1. Germline loops: CDR1 SEHNR, CDR2 FQNEAQ (reference sequence). The CDR3 totals 13 residues. Trimming took 5 bases from V and 7 from J; bases not matched to a gene: 5. The CDR3 region has the DNA TGTGCCAGCAGCCCGGGACAGGGTTTTGGCTACACCTTC. Translation gives CASSPGQGFGYTF.

This clone was seen only a few times. The chain recombines TRBV7-3 with TRBJ1-2; TRBD1 matches at 8 bases. The CDR3 totals 14 residues. The V and J ends lost 0 bases and 9 bases, in that order; junction bases with no gene match: 6. Germline values: CDR1 SGHTA, CDR2 FQGTGA. The CDR3 DNA is TGTGCCAGCAGCTTAACGCCAGGGGGCACGAGCTACACCTTC. It is translated as CASSLTPGGTSYTF.

The chain uses TRBV5-1 and TRBJ1-1; 10 positions match TRBD1. CDR1 SGHRS and CDR2 YFSETQ come from the germline V gene. This CDR3 is 16 amino acids long. J gave up 1 base and V 4 bases, and 7 bases lay outside the gene matches. The CDR3 reads CASSAPRTGGNTEAFF. The DNA of the CDR3 is TGCGCCAGCAGCGCTCCCAGGACAGGGGGGAACACTGAAGCTTTCTTT.

The CDR3 DNA is TGTGCCAGCAGTTCGGGGAACCAGCCCCAGCATTTT. Translation gives CASSSGNQPQHF. This chain joins TRBV6-2 or TRBV6-3 and TRBJ1-5; D not certain. Per germline, CDR1 MNHEY and CDR2 SVGEGT. There are 12 residues in the CDR3. V lost 4 bases and J lost 7, with 8 bases in between.

The chain uses TRBV5-4 and TRBJ2-7; 7 nucleotides align to TRBD2. From germline, CDR1 is SGHNT and CDR2 YYREEE (reference sequence). CDR3 length: 14 amino acids. With V trimmed by 3 bases and J by 2 bases, 5 bases remained unmatched. This CDR3 reads CASSSGTNTYEQYF. The DNA of the CDR3 is TGTGCCAGCAGCTCCGGGACTAATACCTACGAGCAGTACTTC.

V gene TRBV5-4 combines with J gene TRBJ2-3; 12 bases match TRBD1. The CDR3 extends over 17 amino acids. Looked up from germline, CDR1 is SGHNT and CDR2 is YYREEE (reference sequence). V lost 3 bases, J lost 4 bases, and 9 bases stayed unmatched. In DNA, the CDR3 is TGTGCCAGCAGCTCATCCGGGACAGGGGGCCGGGCAGATACGCAGTATTTT. Encoded protein: CASSSSGTGGRADTQYF.

V gene TRBV11-2 combines with J gene TRBJ1-2, with a possible D match to TRBD1 (6 bases). The germline V and J ends were trimmed by 4 bases and 8 bases, with 17 bases remaining between them. The CDR3 spans 14 residues. CDR1 and CDR2 from the germline V gene are SGHAT and FQNNGV. CDR3 nucleotides: TGTGCCAGCAGCTACGTAACAGGGTTAGGCGGCTACACCTTC. It encodes CASSYVTGLGGYTF.

The chain has TRBV13 and TRBJ1-3; D remains unclear. This CDR3 contains 11 residues. Trimming pared 8 bases from V and 4 bases from J, leaving 6 bases between. Germline V gives CDR1 PRHDT, CDR2 FYEKMQ (reference sequence). The CDR3 protein is CASGGGNTIYF. The DNA of the CDR3 is TGTGCCAGCGGCGGGGGAAACACCATATATTTT.

This chain joins TRBV6-2 or TRBV6-3 and TRBJ1-5, with D unresolved. Germline CDR1 is MNHEY and CDR2 is SVGEGT. The ends were cut back, 1 base at V and 4 bases at J, with 8 bases in the middle. CDR3 size: 14 residues. The CDR3 spells CASSYYPRNQPQHF. The DNA of the CDR3 is TGTGCCAGCAGTTACTATCCACGGAATCAGCCCCAGCATTTT.

The chain combines TRBV10-3 with TRBJ2-7; tentatively, D is TRBD2 (6 bases). Germline loops: CDR1 ENHRY, CDR2 SYGVKD. V gave up 5 bases and J gave up 3 bases, with 11 bases separating them. The CDR3 is 13 amino acids. The CDR3 bases are TGTGCCATCAGTAAAGGAGGGGACTACGAGCAGTACTTC. It encodes CAISKGGDYEQYF.

This chain connects TRBV6-5 to TRBJ2-1, with 13 bases aligning to TRBD2. V trimming: 8 bases; J trimming: 8 bases; junction bases outside the gene matches: 9. The CDR3 has 15 residues. Germline V CDR1 and CDR2: MNHEY, SVGAGI. The CDR3 region is CASRLLAGGRDEQFF. CDR3 DNA: TGTGCCAGCCGACTACTAGCGGGGGGGAGGGATGAGCAGTTCTTC.

The chain carries TRBV7-3 and TRBJ2-3, with 12 bases lining up with TRBD2. With 4 bases clipped from V and 4 bases from J, the junction kept 3 bases outside the gene matches. There are 15 residues in the CDR3. From germline, CDR1 is SGHTA and CDR2 FQGTGA. CDR3 loop: CASSSPSGGADTQYF. DNA for the CDR3: TGTGCCAGCAGCTCGCCTAGCGGGGGGGCAGATACGCAGTATTTT.

V and J are TRBV12-5 and TRBJ2-7, with D tentatively TRBD2 (5 bases). Germline CDR1 reads LGHNT; CDR2 reads FRNRAP. The V and J ends lost 3 bases and 6 bases respectively, with 9 bases between them. CDR3 size: 12 residues. CDR3 sequence (DNA): TGTGCTAGTGGTTTCGGGGTGGGCGAGCAGTACTTC. Translation: CASGFGVGEQYF.

This clone came up a few times. The rearrangement uses TRBV7-2 and TRBJ1-2; D gene unclear. The V gene lost 2 bases and the J gene lost 2 bases, with 15 bases spanning the gap. This CDR3 comprises 16 residues. CDR1 is SGHTA and CDR2 is FQGNSA in the germline V gene. The DNA of the CDR3 is TGTGCCAGCAGCTTATCCGCTTCTATTGAGAACTATGGCTACACCTTC. It codes for CASSLSASIENYGYTF.

V and J are TRBV5-8 and TRBJ2-1, with 7 bases fitting TRBD2. Germline V gene sequence: CDR1 SGHTS, CDR2 YDEGEE. The trim removed 4 bases at V and 7 bases at J, leaving 11 bases unmatched. CDR3 length: 15 residues. CDR3 sequence: CASSDRGVGRNEQFF. DNA of the CDR3: TGTGCCAGCAGCGATCGGGGGGTCGGTAGGAATGAGCAGTTCTTC.

The chain has TRBV2 and TRBJ1-2, with D tentatively TRBD1 (5 bases). From germline, CDR1 is SNHLY and CDR2 FYNNEI. This CDR3 is 13 amino acids long. V was shortened by 6 bases and J by 4 bases, with 12 bases between the two germline ends. The CDR3 bases are TGTGCCAGCAGGGGACGGGGGTTCTATGGCTACACCTTC. It translates to CASRGRGFYGYTF. Using reference TRBV2 and TRBJ1-2 for the parts outside the CDR3, the full variable domain is EPEVTQTPSHQVTQMGQEVILRCVPISNHLYFYWYRQILGQKVEFLVSFYNNEISEKSEIFDDQFSVERPDGSNFTLKIRSTKLEDSAMYFCASRGRGFYGYTFGSGTRLTVV.

Note on this clone: The junction does not match germline at one end; this may be a read error. The V and J genes are TRBV7-7 and TRBJ2-3, with D possibly being TRBD2 (5 bases). Germline V gene data show CDR1 as SSHAT and CDR2 as FNYEAQ (reference sequence). The CDR3 is 13 amino acids. As DNA, the CDR3 is TGTGCTAGCAGCTTAGACCGGGGAGATACGCAGTATTTT. It yields the protein CASSLDRGDTQYF.